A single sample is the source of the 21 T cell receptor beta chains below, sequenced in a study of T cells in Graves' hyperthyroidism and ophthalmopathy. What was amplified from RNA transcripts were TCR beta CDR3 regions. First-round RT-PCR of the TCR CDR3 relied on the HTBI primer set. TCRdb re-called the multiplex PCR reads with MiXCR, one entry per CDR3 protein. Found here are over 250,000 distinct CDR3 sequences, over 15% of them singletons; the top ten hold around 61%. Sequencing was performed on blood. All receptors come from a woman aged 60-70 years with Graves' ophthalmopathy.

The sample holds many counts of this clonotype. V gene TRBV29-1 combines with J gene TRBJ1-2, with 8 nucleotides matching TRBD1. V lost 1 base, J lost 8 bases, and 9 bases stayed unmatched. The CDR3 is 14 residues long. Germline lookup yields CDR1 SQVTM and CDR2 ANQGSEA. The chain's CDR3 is CSVEGQGLFGGYTF. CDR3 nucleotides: TGCAGCGTTGAAGGACAGGGGTTGTTCGGGGGCTACACCTTC.

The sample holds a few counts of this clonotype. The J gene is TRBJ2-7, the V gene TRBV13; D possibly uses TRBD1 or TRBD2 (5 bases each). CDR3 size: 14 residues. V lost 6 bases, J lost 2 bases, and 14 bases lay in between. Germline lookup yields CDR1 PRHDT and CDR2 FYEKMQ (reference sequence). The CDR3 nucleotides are TGTGCCAGCAGAACGGCAGGGACCACCTACGAGCAGTACTTC. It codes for CASRTAGTTYEQYF. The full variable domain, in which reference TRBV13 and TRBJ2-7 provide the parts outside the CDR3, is AAGVIQSPRHLIKEKRETATLKCYPIPRHDTVYWYQQGPGQDPQFLISFYEKMQSDKGSIPDRFSAQQFSDYHSELNMSSLELGDSALYFCASRTAGTTYEQYFGPGTRLTVT.

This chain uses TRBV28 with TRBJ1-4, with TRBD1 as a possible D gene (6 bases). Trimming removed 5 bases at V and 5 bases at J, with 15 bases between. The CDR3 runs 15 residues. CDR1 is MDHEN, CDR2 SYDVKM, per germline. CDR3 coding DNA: TGTGCCAGCAGTCTCGGGGGGCTGGGGAATGAAAAACTGTTTTTT. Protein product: CASSLGGLGNEKLFF.

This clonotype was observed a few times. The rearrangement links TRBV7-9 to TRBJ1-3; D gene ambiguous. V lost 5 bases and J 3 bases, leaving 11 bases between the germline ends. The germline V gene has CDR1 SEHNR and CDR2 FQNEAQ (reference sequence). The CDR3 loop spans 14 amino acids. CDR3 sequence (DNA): TGTGCCAGCAGCGCAGATAAGATTGGAAACACCATATATTTT. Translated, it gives CASSADKIGNTIYF.

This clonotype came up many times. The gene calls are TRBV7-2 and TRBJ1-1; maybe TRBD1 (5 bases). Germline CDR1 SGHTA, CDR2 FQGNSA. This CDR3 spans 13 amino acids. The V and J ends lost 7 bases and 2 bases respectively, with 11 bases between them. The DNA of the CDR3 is TGTGCCAGCACAGCCGACAGAAACACTGAAGCTTTCTTT. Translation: CASTADRNTEAFF.

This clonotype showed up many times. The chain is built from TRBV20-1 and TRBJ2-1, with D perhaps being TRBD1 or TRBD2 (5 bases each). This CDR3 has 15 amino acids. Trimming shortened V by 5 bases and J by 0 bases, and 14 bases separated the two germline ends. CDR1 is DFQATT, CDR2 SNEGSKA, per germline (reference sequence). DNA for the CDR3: TGCAGTGCTCCCGAACTCGGGGCCTCCTACAATGAGCAGTTCTTC. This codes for CSAPELGASYNEQFF.

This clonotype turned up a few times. The chain's CDR3 is CASRTGVHTGELFF. As DNA, the CDR3 is TGTGCCAGTAGAACAGGCGTACATACCGGGGAGCTGTTTTTT. V usage is TRBV19 and J usage is TRBJ2-2, with D possibly matching TRBD1 (5 bases). This CDR3 contains 14 residues. Trimming cost V 6 bases and J 5 bases, with 13 bases left between them. Germline-derived CDR1 and CDR2 are LNHDA and SQIVND (reference sequence).

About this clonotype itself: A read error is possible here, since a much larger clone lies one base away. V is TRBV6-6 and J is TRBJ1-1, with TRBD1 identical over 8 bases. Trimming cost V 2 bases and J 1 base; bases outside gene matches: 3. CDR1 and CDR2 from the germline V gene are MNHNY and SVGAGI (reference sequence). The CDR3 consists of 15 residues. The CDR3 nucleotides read TGTGCCAGCAGTTACCCCGGGACAGGGAACACTGAAGCTTTCTTT. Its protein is CASSYPGTGNTEAFF.

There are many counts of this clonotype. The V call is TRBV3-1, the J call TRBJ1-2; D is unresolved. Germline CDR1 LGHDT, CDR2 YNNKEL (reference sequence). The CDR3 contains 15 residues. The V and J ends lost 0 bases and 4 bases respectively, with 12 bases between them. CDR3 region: CASSQDLGDGYGYTF. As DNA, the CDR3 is TGTGCCAGCAGCCAAGATCTTGGGGATGGCTATGGCTACACCTTC.

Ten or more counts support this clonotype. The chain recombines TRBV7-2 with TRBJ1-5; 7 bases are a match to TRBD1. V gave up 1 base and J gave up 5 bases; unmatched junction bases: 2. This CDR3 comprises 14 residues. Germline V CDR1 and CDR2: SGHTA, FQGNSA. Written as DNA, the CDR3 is TGTGCCAGCAGCTTAGGAGGGGGCCATCAGCCCCAGCATTTT. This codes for CASSLGGGHQPQHF.

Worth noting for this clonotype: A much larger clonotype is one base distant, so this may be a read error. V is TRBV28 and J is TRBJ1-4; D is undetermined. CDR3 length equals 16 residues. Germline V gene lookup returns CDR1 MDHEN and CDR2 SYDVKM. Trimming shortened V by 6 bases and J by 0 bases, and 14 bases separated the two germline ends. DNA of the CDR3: TGTGCCAGCAGCTCCCGGCGAGACTCAACTAATGAAAAACTGTTTTTT. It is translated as CASSSRRDSTNEKLFF.

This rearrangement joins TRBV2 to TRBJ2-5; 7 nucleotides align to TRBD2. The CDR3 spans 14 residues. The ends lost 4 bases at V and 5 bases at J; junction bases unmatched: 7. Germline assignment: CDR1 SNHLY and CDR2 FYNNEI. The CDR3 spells CASSAGLVMETQYF. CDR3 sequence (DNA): TGTGCCAGCAGTGCTGGACTAGTCATGGAGACCCAGTACTTC.

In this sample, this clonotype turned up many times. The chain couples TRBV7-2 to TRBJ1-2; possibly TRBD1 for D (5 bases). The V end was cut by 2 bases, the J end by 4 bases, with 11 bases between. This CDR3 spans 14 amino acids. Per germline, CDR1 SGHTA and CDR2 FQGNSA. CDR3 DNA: TGTGCCAGCAGCTTAAACCCGGGGGGCTATGGCTACACCTTC. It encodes CASSLNPGGYGYTF. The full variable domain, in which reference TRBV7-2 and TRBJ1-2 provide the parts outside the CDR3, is GAGVSQSPSNKVTEKGKDVELRCDPISGHTALYWYRQSLGQGLEFLIYFQGNSAPDKSGLPSDRFSAERTGGSVSTLTIQRTQQEDSAVYLCASSLNPGGYGYTFGSGTRLTVV.

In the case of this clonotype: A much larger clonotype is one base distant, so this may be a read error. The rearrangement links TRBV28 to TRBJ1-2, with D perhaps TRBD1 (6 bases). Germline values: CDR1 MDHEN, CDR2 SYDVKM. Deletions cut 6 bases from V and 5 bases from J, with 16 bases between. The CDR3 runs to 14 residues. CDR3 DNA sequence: TGTGCCAGCAGAGCGGACAGAGCCGCGTATGGCTACACCTTC. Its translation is CASRADRAAYGYTF.

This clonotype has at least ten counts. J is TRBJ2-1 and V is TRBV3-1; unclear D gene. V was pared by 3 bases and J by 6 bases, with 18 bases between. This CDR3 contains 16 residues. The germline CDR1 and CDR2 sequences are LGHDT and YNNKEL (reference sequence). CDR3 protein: CASSHWPLSPTNEQFF. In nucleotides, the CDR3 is TGTGCCAGCAGCCATTGGCCACTAAGCCCTACCAATGAGCAGTTCTTC.

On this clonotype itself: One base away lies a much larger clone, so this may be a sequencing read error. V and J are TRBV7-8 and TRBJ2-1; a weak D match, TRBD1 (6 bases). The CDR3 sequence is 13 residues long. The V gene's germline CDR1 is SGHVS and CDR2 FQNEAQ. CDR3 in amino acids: CASSRTGSNERFF. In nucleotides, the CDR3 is TGTGCCAGCAGCCGAACAGGGTCCAATGAGCGGTTCTTC. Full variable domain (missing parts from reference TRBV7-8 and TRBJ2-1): GAGVSQSPRYKVAKRGQDVALRCDPISGHVSLFWYQQALGQGPEFLTYFQNEAQLDKSGLPSDRFFAERPEGSVSTLKIQRTQQEDSAVYLCASSRTGSNERFFGPGTRLTVL.

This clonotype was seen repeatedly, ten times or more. Written as DNA, the CDR3 is TGTGCCAGCAGTCAGACAGGGTCGGATGGCTACACCTTC. As protein: CASSQTGSDGYTF. The rearrangement uses TRBV6-5 and TRBJ1-2, with 7 nucleotides matching TRBD1. CDR3 size: 13 residues. From germline, CDR1 is MNHEY and CDR2 SVGAGI. With V trimmed by 5 bases and J by 6 bases, 6 bases remained unmatched.

The CDR3 region is CASSLNSNEQFF. Here the CDR3 DNA reads TGTGCCAGCAGCTTAAACTCCAATGAGCAGTTCTTC. The chain employs TRBV7-6 and TRBJ2-1, with no clear D. V was clipped by 2 bases and J by 6 bases, with 5 bases between them. Germline CDR1 SGHVS, CDR2 FNYEAQ. This CDR3 is built from 12 residues.

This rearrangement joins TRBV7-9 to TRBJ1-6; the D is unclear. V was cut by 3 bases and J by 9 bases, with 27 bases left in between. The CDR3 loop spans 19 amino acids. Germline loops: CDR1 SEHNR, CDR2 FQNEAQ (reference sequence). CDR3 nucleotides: TGTGCCAGCAGCTTCATGTCAGGCCATTCGCTCTCAGAGGGTTCACCCCTCCACTTT. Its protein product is CASSFMSGHSLSEGSPLHF. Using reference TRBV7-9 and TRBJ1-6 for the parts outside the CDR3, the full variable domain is DTGVSQNPRHKITKRGQNVTFRCDPISEHNRLYWYRQTLGQGPEFLTYFQNEAQLEKSRLLSDRFSAERPKGSFSTLEIQRTEQGDSAMYLCASSFMSGHSLSEGSPLHFGNGTRLTVT.

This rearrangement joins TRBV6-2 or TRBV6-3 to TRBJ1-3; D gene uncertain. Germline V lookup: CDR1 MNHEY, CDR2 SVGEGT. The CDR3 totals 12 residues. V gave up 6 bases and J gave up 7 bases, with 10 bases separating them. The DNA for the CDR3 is TGTGCCAGCAGCCGGACGGAGAACACCATATATTTT. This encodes CASSRTENTIYF.

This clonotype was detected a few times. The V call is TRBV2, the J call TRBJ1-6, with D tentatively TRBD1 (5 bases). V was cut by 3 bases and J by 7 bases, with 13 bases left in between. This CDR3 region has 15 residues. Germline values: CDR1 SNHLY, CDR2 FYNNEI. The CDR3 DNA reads TGTGCCAGCAGTGAGCCTAGGGCAGGGAATTCACCCCTCCACTTT. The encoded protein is CASSEPRAGNSPLHF.